This T cell receptor (beta chain) emerged from a study of T-cell memory formation after mild COVID-19. For the study at large: TCR clustering was largely donor specific.

Study-level findings and limits: CD4+ bias marked clones expanding day 15 to 37, unlike balanced contracting clones. CD4+ contracting clones were mainly CM and EM; CD8+ ones, EMRA. Memory sampled before infection contained some responding clones, suggesting cross-reactive memory joined.

The CDR3 contains 15 residues. Germline lookup yields CDR1 MNHEY and CDR2 SVGAGI. The V and J ends lost 11 bases and 1 base, in that order; junction bases with no gene match: 9. For this clonotype: Its specificity is unknown.

MiXCR, run by TCRdb on the 5' RACE reads, gives a single entry per CDR3 protein. The table includes roughly 560,000 distinct CDR3 sequences, about a fifth detected once. The gene calls are TRBV6-5 and TRBJ2-2; 8 bases line up with TRBD2. The sequence was collected from an adult woman who had mild COVID-19 (a few samples of this study predate the infection). Cell type and time point are not known. The sequenced sample was PBMCs or a T cell subset sorted from them (not recorded which). The CDR3 loop reads CARSGLDENTGELFF. CDR3 sequence (DNA): TGTGCCCGATCGGGACTAGACGAGAACACCGGGGAGCTGTTTTTT.